This T cell receptor (beta chain) was recovered during a study of blood T cell repertoires in COVID-19. For the study at large: Sample material is recorded as cDNA or gDNA derived from T cells, B-cell-depleted T cells, or PBMCs.

In the authors' workflow: Amplifying reference gene primers gave estimates of nucleated cell counts. This table comes from immunoSEQ multiplex PCR, and its TCRdb copy is limited to in-frame clones, with some not included. That table furnishes V, J and clone size, whereas the DNA furnished D and trimming. The repertoire has approximately 100,000 clones, roughly 76% of them found once; the top ten carry approximately 16%. The CDR3 totals 17 residues. The trim removed 2 bases at V and 3 bases at J, leaving 6 bases unmatched. Germline CDR1 LGHNA, CDR2 YNFKEQ. This rearrangement joins TRBV4-2 to TRBJ1-3; 11 nucleotides agree with TRBD1. The TCR comes from a woman over 75 with active or convalescent COVID-19. The specimen was peripheral blood. The CDR3 sequence: CASSQPPGQGVGNTIYF. The CDR3 DNA reads TGTGCCAGCAGCCAACCCCCGGGACAGGGGGTTGGAAACACCATATATTTT.